The 27 T cell receptor beta chains presented below share a single source sample, sequenced in a study of identical twins. TCRdb re-derived calls from the 5' RACE reads in MiXCR, one entry per CDR3 protein. This sample has hundreds of thousands of distinct CDR3 sequences; around 22% occur once, and the top ten carry 0.48%. These data were likewise used in another study, on yellow fever vaccine responses in identical twins.

Sequences were obtained from CD4+ T cells sorted from blood. These receptors were obtained from a woman aged 18-29 years in good health.

V is TRBV3-1 and J is TRBJ2-1; 7 nucleotides align to TRBD2. CDR1 LGHDT and CDR2 YNNKEL come from the germline V gene (reference sequence). The CDR3 runs to 18 residues. The V gene end was trimmed by 0 bases and the J gene end by 4 bases; junction bases not matched to a gene: 12. DNA of the CDR3: TGTGCCAGCAGCCAAGATTTAAAGCGGGATCTCTTATACAATGAGCAGTTCTTC. Protein sequence: CASSQDLKRDLLYNEQFF.

This clonotype appeared a few times. This chain links TRBV3-1 with TRBJ2-7, with 7 bases lining up with TRBD2. This CDR3 region has 17 residues. The junction had 12 bases not matched to a gene; V was cut back by 4 bases and J by 0 bases. From germline, CDR1 is LGHDT and CDR2 YNNKEL (reference sequence). The CDR3 DNA is TGTGCCAGCAGCCGGGCCCCCCCGGGACTAAGCTCCTACGAGCAGTACTTC. Translating it yields CASSRAPPGLSSYEQYF.

The rearrangement joins TRBV18 to TRBJ2-1, with 11 positions matching TRBD1. The CDR3 is 16 amino acids. CDR1 KGHSH and CDR2 LQKENI come from the germline V gene. V lost 2 bases to trimming and J lost 8 bases; unmatched junction nucleotides: 8. The CDR3 spells CASSPVRTGGDYEQFF. In DNA form, the CDR3 reads TGTGCCAGCTCACCAGTGAGGACAGGGGGCGACTATGAGCAGTTCTTC.

V gene TRBV29-1 combines with J gene TRBJ2-2; possibly TRBD2 for D (5 bases). CDR1 is SQVTM and CDR2 is ANQGSEA in the germline V gene. Trimming removed 5 bases at V and 4 bases at J, with 20 bases between. CDR3 size: 16 residues. CDR3 nucleotide sequence: TGCAGCGTTAGGGAGCTATCGAACGAGGTCACCGGGGAGCTGTTTTTT. Encoded protein: CSVRELSNEVTGELFF.

The J gene is TRBJ2-3, the V gene TRBV29-1, with 7 bases identical to TRBD2. Germline V gives CDR1 SQVTM, CDR2 ANQGSEA. There are 14 residues in the CDR3. J was trimmed by 1 base and V by 8 bases; bases with no gene match: 9. DNA for the CDR3: TGCAGCTCAGGAGTGGCGGGGGGCACAGATACGCAGTATTTT. This gives the protein CSSGVAGGTDTQYF.

The gene calls are TRBV4-1 and TRBJ2-5; possibly TRBD1 for D (5 bases). The CDR3 runs to 14 residues. Trimming removed 4 bases at V and 1 base at J, with 10 bases between. Germline assignment: CDR1 MGHRA and CDR2 YSYEKL. The DNA of the CDR3 is TGCGCCAGCAGCCCCCAGACAGCCCAAGAGACCCAGTACTTC. Its translation is CASSPQTAQETQYF.

The chain links TRBV19 to TRBJ2-1; tentatively, D is TRBD1 (5 bases). Trimming stripped 2 bases from V and 6 bases from J, with 14 bases between. CDR1 is LNHDA, CDR2 SQIVND, per germline (reference sequence). The CDR3 extends over 15 amino acids. CDR3 sequence: CASSIKQGSVNEQFF. CDR3 DNA sequence: TGTGCCAGTAGTATAAAGCAGGGTTCCGTCAATGAGCAGTTCTTC. Looking up the rest from reference TRBV19 and TRBJ2-1 gives the full variable domain: DGGITQSPKYLFRKEGQNVTLSCEQNLNHDAMYWYRQDPGQGLRLIYYSQIVNDFQKGDIAEGYSVSREKKESFPLTVTSAQKNPTAFYLCASSIKQGSVNEQFFGPGTRLTVL.

Only a few counts were recorded for this clonotype. The CDR3 sequence is CASRLAVSSYEQYV. The CDR3 DNA is TGTGCCAGCAGACTAGCGGTTAGCTCCTACGAGCAGTACGTC. The rearrangement links TRBV6-1 to TRBJ2-7, with 8 bases identical to TRBD2. V dropped 6 bases and J dropped 0; count of bases not matched to a gene: 4. The V gene's germline CDR1 is MNHNS and CDR2 SASEGT. The CDR3 loop spans 14 amino acids.

The V and J genes are TRBV4-1 and TRBJ2-7; 10 nucleotides align to TRBD1. J gave up 5 bases and V 2 bases, and 6 bases lay outside the gene matches. Germline V gene sequence: CDR1 MGHRA, CDR2 YSYEKL. This CDR3 has 15 amino acids. The CDR3 DNA follows: TGCGCCAGCAGCCAATACCGGGACAGGGGCCACGAGCAGTACGTC. Its protein product is CASSQYRDRGHEQYV.

In this sample, this clonotype turned up a few times. J is TRBJ2-1 and V is TRBV15; 9 positions match TRBD2. V trimming: 5 bases; J trimming: 3 bases; junction bases outside the gene matches: 8. The CDR3 is made up of 16 amino acids. Germline V gene lookup returns CDR1 LNHNV and CDR2 YYDKDF (reference sequence). The CDR3 nucleotides are TGTGCCACCAGCCTCCGAGAGACTAGCGGCTACAATGAGCAGTTCTTC. It encodes CATSLRETSGYNEQFF. Full variable domain (rest looked up from reference TRBV15 and TRBJ2-1): DAMVIQNPRYQVTQFGKPVTLSCSQTLNHNVMYWYQQKSSQAPKLLFHYYDKDFNNEADTPDNFQSRRPNTSFCFLDIRSPGLGDTAMYLCATSLRETSGYNEQFFGPGTRLTVL.

This sequence joins TRBV28 and TRBJ2-1; a weak D match, TRBD1 (6 bases). The germline gives CDR1 MDHEN, CDR2 SYDVKM. The CDR3 is 14 residues long. Trimming removed 6 bases at V and 13 bases at J, with 22 bases between. In DNA, the CDR3 is TGTGCCAGCAGGGAAAACAGGGCCCGATTTGGTCAGTTCTTC. Amino acids: CASRENRARFGQFF.

This clonotype was detected a few times. The chain joins TRBV2 to TRBJ2-1, with TRBD1 identical over 7 bases. Trimming at V came to 11 bases and at J to 9 bases, leaving 7 bases not matched to a gene. Germline V CDR1 and CDR2: SNHLY, FYNNEI. CDR3 length: 11 residues. The CDR3 nucleotides are TGTGCCGGCTCGGGACAGACTGAGCAGTTCTTC. It encodes CAGSGQTEQFF.

This clonotype has more than one count but fewer than ten. This sequence joins TRBV12-3 or TRBV12-4 and TRBJ2-4, with 8 bases aligning to TRBD1. J was trimmed by 2 bases and V by 7 bases; bases with no gene match: 4. This CDR3 comprises 14 residues. The CDR3 nucleotides read TGTGCCAGCACTCGGACAGGGCCCAAAAACATTCAGTACTTC. Translating it yields CASTRTGPKNIQYF.

This chain connects TRBV12-3 or TRBV12-4 to TRBJ2-1, with 9 nucleotides matching TRBD2. The CDR3 sequence is 16 residues long. Trimming at V came to 2 bases and at J to 7 bases, leaving 9 bases not matched to a gene. Written as DNA, the CDR3 is TGTGCCAGCAGTTTATTCGGCGGGGGGGCCGGGAATGAGCAGTTCTTC. This encodes CASSLFGGGAGNEQFF.

Only a few counts were recorded for this clonotype. The J gene is TRBJ2-3, the V gene TRBV20-1; 7 bases line up with TRBD2. Trimming took 6 bases from V and 2 from J; bases not matched to a gene: 11. Per germline, CDR1 DFQATT and CDR2 SNEGSKA (reference sequence). The CDR3 length is 15 residues. Here the CDR3 DNA reads TGCAGTGCCGCCGTAGCGGGCTCTGTCACAGATACGCAGTATTTT. Residues: CSAAVAGSVTDTQYF.

The chain has TRBV24-1 and TRBJ2-3; D may be TRBD2 (6 bases). Trimming removed 4 bases at V and 6 bases at J, with 13 bases between. CDR1 is KGHDR and CDR2 is SFDVKD in the germline V gene. This CDR3 comprises 14 residues. DNA for the CDR3: TGTGCCACCAGTGACTGGAGGGCGTCGGATACGCAGTATTTT. It yields the protein CATSDWRASDTQYF.

The V call is TRBV14, the J call TRBJ2-2; D assignment may be TRBD1 or TRBD2 (5 bases each). V lost 4 bases and J lost 13, with 10 bases in between. The germline CDR1 and CDR2 sequences are SGHDN and FVKESK. The CDR3 contains 11 residues. The CDR3 loop reads CASSPGGTLFF. The CDR3, as DNA: TGTGCCAGCAGCCCGGGTGGGACGCTGTTTTTT.

This rearrangement joins TRBV29-1 to TRBJ1-6; TRBD1 matches at 9 bases. The V and J ends lost 5 bases and 9 bases, in that order; junction bases with no gene match: 8. Germline assignment: CDR1 SQVTM and CDR2 ANQGSEA. The CDR3 spans 14 residues. Here the CDR3 DNA reads TGCAGCGTTCCCGGACAGGGGCAGGGTTCACCCCTCCACTTT. Amino acids: CSVPGQGQGSPLHF.

This clonotype came up many times. The chain links TRBV12-3 or TRBV12-4 to TRBJ1-1, with D tentatively TRBD1 (5 bases). The CDR3 extends over 16 amino acids. V was shortened by 6 bases and J by 0 bases, with 17 bases between the two germline ends. Here the CDR3 DNA reads TGTGCCAGCAGCCCACAAGGGGCCGGGATGAACACTGAAGCTTTCTTT. Translation gives CASSPQGAGMNTEAFF.

The gene calls are TRBV27 and TRBJ2-1; D is possibly TRBD2 (5 bases). This CDR3 is 15 amino acids long. Germline values: CDR1 MNHEY, CDR2 SMNVEV (reference sequence). Trimming pared 6 bases from V and 10 bases from J, leaving 22 bases between. The CDR3 bases are TGTGCCAGCAGCAGCCCAAAGCTAGCCAGTTTGGAGCAGTTCTTC. Protein sequence: CASSSPKLASLEQFF.

This clonotype came up a few times. This chain connects TRBV12-3 or TRBV12-4 to TRBJ2-7, with D perhaps TRBD1 (6 bases). The CDR3 is 15 amino acids. The germline V and J ends were trimmed by 4 bases and 0 bases, with 13 bases remaining between them. The CDR3 DNA follows: TGTGCCAGCAGTTACCAGACGGGACACTCCTACGAGCAGTACTTC. It encodes CASSYQTGHSYEQYF.

There are a few counts of this clonotype. The gene calls are TRBV28 and TRBJ2-4, with 10 bases identical to TRBD2. V lost 2 bases to trimming and J lost 6 bases; unmatched junction nucleotides: 7. Germline V gene lookup returns CDR1 MDHEN and CDR2 SYDVKM. The CDR3 covers 16 residues. The CDR3 region has the DNA TGTGCCAGCAGTTTACAGGGACTAGCGCCTGGAAACATTCAGTACTTC. Translated: CASSLQGLAPGNIQYF.

J is TRBJ2-1 and V is TRBV10-3; TRBD2 aligns across 8 bases. The V segment lost 5 bases and the J segment 0 bases; nucleotides outside the gene matches: 6. This CDR3 spans 16 amino acids. Germline V gene lookup returns CDR1 ENHRY and CDR2 SYGVKD. This CDR3 is CAISTIAGSSYNEQFF. Written as DNA, the CDR3 is TGTGCCATCAGTACGATAGCGGGAAGCTCCTACAATGAGCAGTTCTTC.

The V gene is TRBV20-1, the J gene TRBJ2-3, with 9 bases lining up with TRBD1. Germline V gene lookup returns CDR1 DFQATT and CDR2 SNEGSKA (reference sequence). The CDR3 runs to 15 residues. J lost 0 bases, V lost 6 bases, and 7 bases had no gene match. CDR3 residues: CSAKTGTGSTDTQYF. CDR3 bases: TGCAGTGCAAAGACCGGGACAGGGAGCACAGATACGCAGTATTTT.

This clonotype was seen many times. The V gene is TRBV5-1, the J gene TRBJ2-1, with D unclear. The CDR3 length is 16 residues. Germline assignment: CDR1 SGHRS and CDR2 YFSETQ. Trimming removed 3 bases from V and 3 bases from J, with 16 bases in between. The CDR3 DNA reads as TGCGCCAGCAGCTCTGTCGGTAGGGTCTACTACAATGAGCAGTTCTTC. This codes for CASSSVGRVYYNEQFF.

The chain combines TRBV20-1 with TRBJ1-2; D call uncertain. Germline lookup yields CDR1 DFQATT and CDR2 SNEGSKA (reference sequence). Trimming left V 6 bases short and J 8 bases short, with 13 bases between. The CDR3 runs 11 residues. The CDR3 loop is CSALRTSGYTF. The CDR3, as DNA: TGCAGTGCCCTTAGGACGTCGGGCTACACCTTC.

A few counts support this clonotype. V and J are TRBV12-3 or TRBV12-4 and TRBJ2-7, with D perhaps TRBD1 or TRBD2 (5 bases each). This CDR3 spans 14 amino acids. Trimming took off 2 bases at V and 3 bases at J, with 11 bases between the two ends. CDR3 sequence (DNA): TGTGCCAGCAGTTTACAGGGAGAATTCTACGAGCAGTACTTC. Protein sequence: CASSLQGEFYEQYF.